This T cell receptor beta chain was recorded in a study of cytotoxic CD8 clonotypes in ibrutinib-treated CLL. Study overall: Responses comprised 24 partial and 2 complete; at median around 6 years, about 14 remained remitted and around 12 progressed. Regarding the study as a whole: A rise in clonality was seen at ibrutinib response, and a fall back toward baseline was seen at progression.

Germline V gives CDR1 SGDLS, CDR2 YYNGEE. The CDR3 is 17 amino acids. Trimming cost V 0 bases and J 1 base, with 11 bases left between them. Generated by immunoSEQ multiplex PCR, the TCRdb table keeps only in-frame clones and is missing some. The sample records tens of thousands of clones, around two thirds being singletons. Comments on this clone: As yet, its antigen is unknown.

This chain connects TRBV9 to TRBJ2-6; D remains ambiguous. The clonotype was recovered from a human donor with chronic lymphocytic leukemia. Source: PBMCs, taken after 12 months of ibrutinib treatment. CDR3 coding DNA: TGTGCCAGCAGCGTAGGGTCGGTAGGTTCTGGGGCCAACGTCCTGACTTTC. It yields the protein CASSVGSVGSGANVLTF.